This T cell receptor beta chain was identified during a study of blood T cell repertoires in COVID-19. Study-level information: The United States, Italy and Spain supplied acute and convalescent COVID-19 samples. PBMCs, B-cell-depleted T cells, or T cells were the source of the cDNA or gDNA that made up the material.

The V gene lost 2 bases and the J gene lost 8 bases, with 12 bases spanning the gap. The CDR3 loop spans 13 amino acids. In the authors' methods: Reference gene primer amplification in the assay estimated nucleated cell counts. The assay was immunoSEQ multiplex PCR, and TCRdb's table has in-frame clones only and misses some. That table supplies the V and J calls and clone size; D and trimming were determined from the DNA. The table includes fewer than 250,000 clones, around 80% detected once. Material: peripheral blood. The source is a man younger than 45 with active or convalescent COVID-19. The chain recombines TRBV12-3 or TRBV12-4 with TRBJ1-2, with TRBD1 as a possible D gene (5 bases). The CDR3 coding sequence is TGTGCCAGCAGTTTATACCAGGGCCCGGGCTACACCTTC. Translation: CASSLYQGPGYTF.